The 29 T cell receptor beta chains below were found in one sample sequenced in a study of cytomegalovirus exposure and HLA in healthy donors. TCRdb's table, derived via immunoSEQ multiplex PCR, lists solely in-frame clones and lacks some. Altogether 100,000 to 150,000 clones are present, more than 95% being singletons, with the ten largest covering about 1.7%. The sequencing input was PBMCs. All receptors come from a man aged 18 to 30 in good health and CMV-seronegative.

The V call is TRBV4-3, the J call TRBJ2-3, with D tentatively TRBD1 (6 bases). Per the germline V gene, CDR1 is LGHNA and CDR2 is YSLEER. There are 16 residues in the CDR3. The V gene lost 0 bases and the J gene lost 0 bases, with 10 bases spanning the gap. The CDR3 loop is CASSQDWGPSTDTQYF. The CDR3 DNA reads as TGCGCCAGCAGCCAAGATTGGGGGCCTAGCACAGATACGCAGTATTTT.

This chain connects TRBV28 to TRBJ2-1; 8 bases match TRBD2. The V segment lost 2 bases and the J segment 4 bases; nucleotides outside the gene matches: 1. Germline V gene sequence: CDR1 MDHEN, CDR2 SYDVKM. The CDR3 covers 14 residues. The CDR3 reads CASSLTSGYNEQFF. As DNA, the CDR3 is TGTGCCAGCAGTTTAACTAGCGGATACAATGAGCAGTTCTTC.

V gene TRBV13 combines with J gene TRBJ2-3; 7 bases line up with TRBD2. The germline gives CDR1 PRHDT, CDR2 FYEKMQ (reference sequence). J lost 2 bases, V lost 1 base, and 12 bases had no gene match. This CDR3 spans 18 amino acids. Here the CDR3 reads CASSLVPAASGSTDTQYF. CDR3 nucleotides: TGTGCCAGCAGCTTAGTCCCCGCCGCTAGCGGTTCCACAGATACGCAGTATTTT.

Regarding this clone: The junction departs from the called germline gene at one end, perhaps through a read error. The CDR3 reads CASSHSTQMNTEAFF. CDR3 sequence (DNA): TGTGCCAGCAGTCACTCGACACAGATGAACACTGAAGCTTTCTTT. V usage is TRBV6-6 and J usage is TRBJ1-1; no reliable D call. Germline V gene lookup returns CDR1 MNHNY and CDR2 SVGAGI (reference sequence). There are 15 residues in the CDR3.

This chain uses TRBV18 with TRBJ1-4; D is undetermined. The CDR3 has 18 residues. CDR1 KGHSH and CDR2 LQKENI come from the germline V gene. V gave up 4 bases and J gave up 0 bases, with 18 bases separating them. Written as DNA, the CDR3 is TGTGCCAGCTCACTTCAAAGTGCCTCCGGTGCAACTAATGAAAAACTGTTTTTT. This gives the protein CASSLQSASGATNEKLFF.

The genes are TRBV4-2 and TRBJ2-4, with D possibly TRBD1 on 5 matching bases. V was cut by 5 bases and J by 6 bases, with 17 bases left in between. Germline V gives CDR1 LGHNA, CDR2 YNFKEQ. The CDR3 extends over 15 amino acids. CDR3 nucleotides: TGTGCCAGCAGCGTCCTAGACAGCACTCCAAACATTCAGTACTTC. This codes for CASSVLDSTPNIQYF.

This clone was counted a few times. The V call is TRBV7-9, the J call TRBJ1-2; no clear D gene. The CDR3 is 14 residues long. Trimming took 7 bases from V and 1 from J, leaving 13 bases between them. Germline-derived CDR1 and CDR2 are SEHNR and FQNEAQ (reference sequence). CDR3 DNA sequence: TGTGCCAGCACGGGGAGCCAGGTTAACTATGGCTACACCTTC. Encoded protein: CASTGSQVNYGYTF.

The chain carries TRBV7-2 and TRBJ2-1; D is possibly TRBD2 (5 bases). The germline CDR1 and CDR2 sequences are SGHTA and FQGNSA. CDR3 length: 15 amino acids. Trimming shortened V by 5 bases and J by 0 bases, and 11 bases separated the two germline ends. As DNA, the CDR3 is TGTGCCAGCAGCCGTAGCGTGAGCTCCTACAATGAGCAGTTCTTC. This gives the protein CASSRSVSSYNEQFF. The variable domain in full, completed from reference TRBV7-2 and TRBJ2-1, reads GAGVSQSPSNKVTEKGKDVELRCDPISGHTALYWYRQSLGQGLEFLIYFQGNSAPDKSGLPSDRFSAERTGGSVSTLTIQRTQQEDSAVYLCASSRSVSSYNEQFFGPGTRLTVL.

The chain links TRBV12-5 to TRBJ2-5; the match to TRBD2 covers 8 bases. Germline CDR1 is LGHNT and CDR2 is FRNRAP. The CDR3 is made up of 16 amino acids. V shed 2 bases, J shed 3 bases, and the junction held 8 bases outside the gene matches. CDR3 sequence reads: CASGLLLSGNKETQYF. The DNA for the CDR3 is TGTGCTAGTGGTTTGTTGCTTAGCGGGAATAAAGAGACCCAGTACTTC.

CDR3 region: CASSLAGTETYGYTF. In DNA, the CDR3 is TGCGCCAGCAGCTTGGCCGGGACAGAGACCTATGGCTACACCTTC. V usage is TRBV5-1 and J usage is TRBJ1-2, with 7 bases matching TRBD1. V dropped 0 bases and J dropped 4; count of bases not matched to a gene: 6. The CDR3 has 15 residues. Germline loops: CDR1 SGHRS, CDR2 YFSETQ.

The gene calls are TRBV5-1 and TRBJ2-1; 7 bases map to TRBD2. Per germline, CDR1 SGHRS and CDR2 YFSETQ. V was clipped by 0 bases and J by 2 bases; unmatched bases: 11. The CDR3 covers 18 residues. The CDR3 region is CASSLGTGGLTTYNEQFF. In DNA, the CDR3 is TGCGCCAGCAGCTTGGGAACGGGAGGACTAACTACCTACAATGAGCAGTTCTTC.

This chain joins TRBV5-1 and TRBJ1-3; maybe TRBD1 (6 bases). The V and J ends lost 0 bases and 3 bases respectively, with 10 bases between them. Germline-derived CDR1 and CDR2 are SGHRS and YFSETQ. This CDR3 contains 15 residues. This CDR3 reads CASSLAGRGGNTIYF. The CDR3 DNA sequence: TGCGCCAGCAGCTTGGCCGGCAGGGGTGGAAACACCATATATTTT.

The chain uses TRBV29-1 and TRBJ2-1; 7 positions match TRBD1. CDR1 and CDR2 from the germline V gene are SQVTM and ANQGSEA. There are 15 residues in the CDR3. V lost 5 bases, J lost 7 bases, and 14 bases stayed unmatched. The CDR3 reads CSVSAQGPARNEQFF. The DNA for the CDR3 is TGCAGCGTTAGCGCACAGGGGCCAGCGAGGAATGAGCAGTTCTTC.

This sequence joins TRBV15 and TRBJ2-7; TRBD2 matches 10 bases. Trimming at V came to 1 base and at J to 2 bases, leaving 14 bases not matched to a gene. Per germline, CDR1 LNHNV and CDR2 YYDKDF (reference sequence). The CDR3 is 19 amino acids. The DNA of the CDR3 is TGTGCCACCAGCAGAGTCCTGATCATGACTAGCGGGCTCCCCTACGAGCAGTACTTC. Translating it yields CATSRVLIMTSGLPYEQYF.

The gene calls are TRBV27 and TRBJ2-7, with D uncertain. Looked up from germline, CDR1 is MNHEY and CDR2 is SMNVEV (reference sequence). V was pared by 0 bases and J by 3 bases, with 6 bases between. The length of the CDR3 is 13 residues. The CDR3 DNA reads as TGTGCCAGCAGTTTATCCCCAAACTACGAGCAGTACTTC. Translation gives CASSLSPNYEQYF.

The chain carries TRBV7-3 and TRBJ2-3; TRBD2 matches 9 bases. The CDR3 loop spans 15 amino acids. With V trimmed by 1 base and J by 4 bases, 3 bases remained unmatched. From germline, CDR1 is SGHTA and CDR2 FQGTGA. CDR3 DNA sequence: TGTGCCAGCAGCTTAAGGACTAGCGTGGCAGATACGCAGTATTTT. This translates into CASSLRTSVADTQYF.

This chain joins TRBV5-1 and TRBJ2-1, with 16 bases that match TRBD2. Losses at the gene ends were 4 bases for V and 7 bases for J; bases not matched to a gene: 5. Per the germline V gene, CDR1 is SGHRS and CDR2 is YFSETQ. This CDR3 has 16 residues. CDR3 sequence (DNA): TGCGCCAGCAGCCCCGGGACTAGCGGGAGGGTAAATGAGCAGTTCTTC. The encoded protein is CASSPGTSGRVNEQFF.

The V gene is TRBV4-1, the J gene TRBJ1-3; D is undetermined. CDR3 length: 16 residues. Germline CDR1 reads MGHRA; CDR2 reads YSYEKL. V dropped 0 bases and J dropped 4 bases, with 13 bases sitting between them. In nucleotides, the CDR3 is TGCGCCAGCAGCCAAGATTCAGCGGGGTGGGGAAACACCATATATTTT. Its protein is CASSQDSAGWGNTIYF.

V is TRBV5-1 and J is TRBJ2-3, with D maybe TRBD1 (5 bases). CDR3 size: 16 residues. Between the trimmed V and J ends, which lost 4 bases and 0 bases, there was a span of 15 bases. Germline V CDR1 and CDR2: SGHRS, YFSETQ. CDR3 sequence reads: CASSIGRQISTDTQYF. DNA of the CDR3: TGCGCCAGCAGCATCGGTCGACAGATAAGCACAGATACGCAGTATTTT.

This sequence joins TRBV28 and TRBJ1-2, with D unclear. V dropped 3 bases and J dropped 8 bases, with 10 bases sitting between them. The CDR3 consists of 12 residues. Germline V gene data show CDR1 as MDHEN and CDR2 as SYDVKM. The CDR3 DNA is TGTGCCAGCAGTTTTGGGGAGCGGGGCTACACCTTC. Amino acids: CASSFGERGYTF.

CDR3 region: CASSYSSGQDGYTF. In DNA, the CDR3 is TGTGCCAGCAGTTACTCGAGCGGACAGGATGGCTACACCTTC. The rearrangement links TRBV6-5 to TRBJ1-2, with TRBD1 matching over 7 bases. CDR1 is MNHEY and CDR2 is SVGAGI in the germline V gene. Trimming cost V 0 bases and J 6 bases; bases outside gene matches: 4. The CDR3 spans 14 residues.

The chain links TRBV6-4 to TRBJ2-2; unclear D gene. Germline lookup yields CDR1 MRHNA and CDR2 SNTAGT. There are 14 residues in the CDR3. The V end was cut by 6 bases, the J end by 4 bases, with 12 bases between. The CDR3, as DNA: TGTGCCAGCAGAGCCGGGTCAACCACCGGGGAGCTGTTTTTT. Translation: CASRAGSTTGELFF.

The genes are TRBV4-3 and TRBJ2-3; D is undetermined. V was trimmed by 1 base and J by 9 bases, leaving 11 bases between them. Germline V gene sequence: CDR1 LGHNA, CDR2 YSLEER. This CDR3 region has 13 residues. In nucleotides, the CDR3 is TGCGCCAGCAGCCAAGCGGGTCTTCGCACGCAGTATTTT. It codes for CASSQAGLRTQYF.

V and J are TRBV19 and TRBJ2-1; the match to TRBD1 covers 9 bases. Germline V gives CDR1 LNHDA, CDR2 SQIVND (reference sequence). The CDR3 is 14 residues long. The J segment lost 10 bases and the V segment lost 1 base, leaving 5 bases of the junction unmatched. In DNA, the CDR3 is TGTGCCAGTAGTATAGTGACAGGGGGGCGGGAGCAGTTCTTC. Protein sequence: CASSIVTGGREQFF.

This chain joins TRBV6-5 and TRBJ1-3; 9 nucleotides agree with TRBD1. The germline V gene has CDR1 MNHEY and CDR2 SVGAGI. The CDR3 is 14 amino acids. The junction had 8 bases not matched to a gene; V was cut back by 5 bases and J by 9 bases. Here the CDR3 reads CASSDRDRVGTIYF. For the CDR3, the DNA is TGTGCCAGCAGTGACCGGGACAGGGTCGGCACCATATATTTT.

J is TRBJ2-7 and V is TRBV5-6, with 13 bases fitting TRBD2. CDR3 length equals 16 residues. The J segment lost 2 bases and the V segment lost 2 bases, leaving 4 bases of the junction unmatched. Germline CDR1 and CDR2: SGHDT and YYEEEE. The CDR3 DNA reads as TGTGCCAGCAGCTTACGTGGACTAGCGGGAGCCTACGAGCAGTACTTC. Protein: CASSLRGLAGAYEQYF.

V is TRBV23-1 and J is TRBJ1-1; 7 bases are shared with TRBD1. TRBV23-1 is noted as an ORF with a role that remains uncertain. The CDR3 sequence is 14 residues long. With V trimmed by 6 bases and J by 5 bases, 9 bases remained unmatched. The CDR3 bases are TGCGCCAGCAGCCAACCCACAGGGGTAACTGAAGCTTTCTTT. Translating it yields CASSQPTGVTEAFF.

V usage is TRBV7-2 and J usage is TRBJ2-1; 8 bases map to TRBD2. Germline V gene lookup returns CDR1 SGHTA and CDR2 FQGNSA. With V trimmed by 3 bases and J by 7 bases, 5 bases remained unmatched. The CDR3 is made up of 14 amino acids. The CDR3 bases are TGTGCCAGCAGCTTGGGACTAGGCGGGAATGAGCAGTTCTTC. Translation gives CASSLGLGGNEQFF.

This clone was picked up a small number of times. CDR3 loop: CASSIHRTGSNQPQHF. CDR3 sequence (DNA): TGTGCCAGTAGTATACACAGGACAGGGAGCAATCAGCCCCAGCATTTT. The chain links TRBV19 to TRBJ1-5, with TRBD1 matching 8 bases. Germline V lookup: CDR1 LNHDA, CDR2 SQIVND (reference sequence). The V gene end was trimmed by 2 bases and the J gene end by 1 base; junction bases not matched to a gene: 4. The CDR3 contains 16 residues. Full variable domain (remainder filled in from reference TRBV19 and TRBJ1-5): DGGITQSPKYLFRKEGQNVTLSCEQNLNHDAMYWYRQDPGQGLRLIYYSQIVNDFQKGDIAEGYSVSREKKESFPLTVTSAQKNPTAFYLCASSIHRTGSNQPQHFGDGTRLSIL.